One TCR beta chain is described in this entry. The CDR3 covers 15 residues. Germline CDR1 is LNHDA and CDR2 is SQIVND (reference sequence). V was shortened by 4 bases and J by 4 bases, with 14 bases between the two germline ends. For TCR beta, libraries came from iRepertoire HTBI primers and Arm-PCR of CDR3 regions. In TCRdb, the multiplex PCR reads were re-called with MiXCR into one record per CDR3 protein. The table shows 350,000 to 500,000 distinct CDR3 sequences, with roughly 15% occurring only once. The sample is drawn from a study of regulatory T cells in long-lasting Graves disease. The sample's time point: newly diagnosed GD, antithyroid drugs for less than 3 months. There was RNA extracted from PBMCs, and the TCR library was made from it. The same data also went into a second study, on T cells in Graves' hyperthyroidism and ophthalmopathy.

This TCR was sampled from a young woman with Graves disease. This material consisted of peripheral blood mononuclear cells (PBMCs), taken at new diagnosis, from a patient treated with antithyroid drugs. The chain joins TRBV19 to TRBJ2-1; TRBD2 might be the D (6 bases). CDR3 amino acids: CASSTTAGRYNEQFF. The CDR3 DNA is TGTGCCAGTAGTACGACGGCGGGGAGGTACAATGAGCAGTTCTTC.